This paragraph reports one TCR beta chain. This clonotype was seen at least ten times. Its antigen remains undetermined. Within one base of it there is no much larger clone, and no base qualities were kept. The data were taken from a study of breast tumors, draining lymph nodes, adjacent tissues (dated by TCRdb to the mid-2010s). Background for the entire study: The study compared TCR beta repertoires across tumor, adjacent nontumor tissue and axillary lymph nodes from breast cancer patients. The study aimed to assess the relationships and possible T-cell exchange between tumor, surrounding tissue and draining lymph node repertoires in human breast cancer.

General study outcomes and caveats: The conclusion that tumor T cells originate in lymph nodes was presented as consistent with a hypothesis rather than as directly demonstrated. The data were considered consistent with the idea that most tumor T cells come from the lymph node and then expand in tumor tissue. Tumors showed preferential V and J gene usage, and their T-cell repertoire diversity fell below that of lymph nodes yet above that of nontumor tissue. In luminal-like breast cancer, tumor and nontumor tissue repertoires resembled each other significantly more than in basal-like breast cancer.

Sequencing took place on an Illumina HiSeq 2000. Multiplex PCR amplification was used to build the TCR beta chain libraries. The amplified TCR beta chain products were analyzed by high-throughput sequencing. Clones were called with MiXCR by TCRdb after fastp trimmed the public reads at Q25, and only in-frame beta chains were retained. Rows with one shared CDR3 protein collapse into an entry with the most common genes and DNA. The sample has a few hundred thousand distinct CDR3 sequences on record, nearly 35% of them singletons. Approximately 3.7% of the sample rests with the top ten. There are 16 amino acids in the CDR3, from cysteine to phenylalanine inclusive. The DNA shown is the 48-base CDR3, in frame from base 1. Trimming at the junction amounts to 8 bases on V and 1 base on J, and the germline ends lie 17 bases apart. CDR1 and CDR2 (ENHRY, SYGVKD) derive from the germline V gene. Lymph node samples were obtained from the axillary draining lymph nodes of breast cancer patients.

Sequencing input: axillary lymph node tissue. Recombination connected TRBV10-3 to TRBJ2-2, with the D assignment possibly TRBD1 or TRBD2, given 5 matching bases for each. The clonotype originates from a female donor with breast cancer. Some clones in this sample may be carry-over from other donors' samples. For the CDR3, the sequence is CAISPEGRGNTGELFF. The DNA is TGTGCCATCTCTCCAGAGGGGCGAGGGAACACCGGGGAGCTGTTTTTT.